This T cell receptor (beta chain) is drawn from a study of regulatory T cells in long-lasting Graves disease. Study-wide findings and caveats: Persistent disease samples used TRBV28, TRBJ1-2 and TRBJ2-5 preferentially.

V trimming: 0 bases; J trimming: 9 bases; junction bases outside the gene matches: 12. There are 17 residues in the CDR3. Germline values: CDR1 LGHNA, CDR2 YNFKEQ. A remark on this clonotype: Its matching antigen is unknown.

Time point of the sample: newly diagnosed GD, antithyroid drugs for less than 3 months. Isolated PBMC RNA provided the starting material for the TCR library. Combining iRepertoire HTBI primers with Arm-PCR of CDR3 regions, the authors built TCR beta libraries. TCRdb passed the multiplex PCR reads through MiXCR, listing each CDR3 protein once. The sample records under 450,000 distinct CDR3 sequences, around 15% being singletons. This sample also belongs to another study, concerning T cells in Graves' hyperthyroidism and ophthalmopathy. As that report states: The TCR CDR3 first-round RT-PCR relied on the HTBI primer set. Blood shared most expanded thyroid clonotypes above 0.001. The model made its ophthalmopathy prediction, and onset followed a median around six months later.

The TCR originated in a woman under 30 with Graves disease. Sequenced material: peripheral blood mononuclear cells (PBMCs), taken at new diagnosis, from a patient treated with antithyroid drugs. The rearrangement links TRBV4-2 to TRBJ2-1, with 9 bases aligning to TRBD2. As DNA, the CDR3 is TGTGCCAGCAGCCAAGATAGGAGCGGGGGGCGACGTGGTGAGCAGTTCTTC. The encoded protein is CASSQDRSGGRRGEQFF.